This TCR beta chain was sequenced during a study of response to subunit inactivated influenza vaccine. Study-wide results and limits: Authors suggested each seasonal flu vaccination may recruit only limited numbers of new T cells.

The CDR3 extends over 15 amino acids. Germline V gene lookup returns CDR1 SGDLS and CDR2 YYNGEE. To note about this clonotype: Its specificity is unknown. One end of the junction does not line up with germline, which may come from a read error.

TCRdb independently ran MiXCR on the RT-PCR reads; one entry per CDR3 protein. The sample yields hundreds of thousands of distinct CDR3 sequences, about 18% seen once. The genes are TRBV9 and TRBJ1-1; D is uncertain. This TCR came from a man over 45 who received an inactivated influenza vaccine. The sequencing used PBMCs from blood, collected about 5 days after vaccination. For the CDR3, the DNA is TGTCCCAGCAGCGTAGCAGGTCACCGGGACACTGAAGCTTTCTTT. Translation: CPSSVAGHRDTEAFF.